A single sample gave rise to the 4 T cell receptor beta chains below, sequenced in a study of PD-1 blockade in classical Hodgkin lymphoma. Data came from immunoSEQ multiplex PCR; TCRdb stores just in-frame clones and leaves some out. The data contain approximately 60,000 clones, approximately 88% of them singletons. There was relapse after autologous stem cell transplantation in every patient, and there was variation in brentuximab vedotin exposure. The starting material was peripheral blood mononuclear cells (PBMCs), obtained at baseline. All receptors come from a human donor with classical Hodgkin lymphoma.

This chain links TRBV15 with TRBJ2-7; no clear D. V was trimmed by 1 base and J by 0 bases, leaving 4 bases between them. This CDR3 comprises 13 residues. Germline CDR1 is LNHNV and CDR2 is YYDKDF (reference sequence). CDR3 region: CATSRAHSYEQYF. The CDR3, as DNA: TGTGCCACCAGCAGAGCTCACTCCTACGAGCAGTACTTC.

V gene TRBV19 combines with J gene TRBJ1-5, with D perhaps matching TRBD1 (5 bases). Germline V gene lookup returns CDR1 LNHDA and CDR2 SQIVND (reference sequence). CDR3 length: 16 amino acids. Trimming took off 2 bases at V and 11 bases at J, with 22 bases between the two ends. The CDR3 sequence is CASSIPNKDGGNSQHF. DNA for the CDR3: TGTGCCAGTAGTATACCAAACAAGGACGGGGGTAATTCCCAGCATTTT. The full variable domain, its missing parts supplied by reference TRBV19 and TRBJ1-5, is DGGITQSPKYLFRKEGQNVTLSCEQNLNHDAMYWYRQDPGQGLRLIYYSQIVNDFQKGDIAEGYSVSREKKESFPLTVTSAQKNPTAFYLCASSIPNKDGGNSQHFGDGTRLSIL.

This clone was observed a handful of times. This chain uses TRBV28 with TRBJ1-5; tentatively, D is TRBD1 (6 bases). This CDR3 contains 15 residues. Germline CDR1 and CDR2: MDHEN and SYDVKM. V was trimmed by 6 bases and J by 0 bases, leaving 12 bases between them. The CDR3 is CASRTDRLSNQPQHF. CDR3 coding DNA: TGTGCCAGCAGAACCGACAGGCTTAGCAATCAGCCCCAGCATTTT. Full variable domain (remainder filled in from reference TRBV28 and TRBJ1-5): DVKVTQSSRYLVKRTGEKVFLECVQDMDHENMFWYRQDPGLGLRLIYFSYDVKMKEKGDIPEGYSVSREKKERFSLILESASTNQTSMYLCASRTDRLSNQPQHFGDGTRLSIL.

The chain is built from TRBV10-3 and TRBJ1-2, with a possible D match to TRBD1 (5 bases). Trimming took off 6 bases at V and 4 bases at J, with 15 bases between the two ends. In germline, CDR1 is ENHRY, CDR2 SYGVKD. The CDR3 totals 14 residues. Here the CDR3 reads CAIRKGRVSYGYTF. CDR3 nucleotide sequence: TGTGCCATCAGGAAGGGCAGGGTGAGCTATGGCTACACCTTC.